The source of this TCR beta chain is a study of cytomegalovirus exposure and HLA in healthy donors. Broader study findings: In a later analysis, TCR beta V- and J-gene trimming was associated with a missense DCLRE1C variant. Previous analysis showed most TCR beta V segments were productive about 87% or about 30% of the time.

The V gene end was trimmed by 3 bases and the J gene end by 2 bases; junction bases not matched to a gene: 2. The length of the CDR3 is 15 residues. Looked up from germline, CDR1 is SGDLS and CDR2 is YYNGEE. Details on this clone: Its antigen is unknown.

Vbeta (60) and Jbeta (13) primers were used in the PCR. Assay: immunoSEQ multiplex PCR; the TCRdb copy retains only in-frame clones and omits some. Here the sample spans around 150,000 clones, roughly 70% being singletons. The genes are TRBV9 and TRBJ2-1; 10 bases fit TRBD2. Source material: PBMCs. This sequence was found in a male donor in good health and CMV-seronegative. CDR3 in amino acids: CASSALAGAYNEQFF. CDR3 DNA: TGTGCCAGCAGCGCGCTAGCGGGGGCCTACAATGAGCAGTTCTTC.